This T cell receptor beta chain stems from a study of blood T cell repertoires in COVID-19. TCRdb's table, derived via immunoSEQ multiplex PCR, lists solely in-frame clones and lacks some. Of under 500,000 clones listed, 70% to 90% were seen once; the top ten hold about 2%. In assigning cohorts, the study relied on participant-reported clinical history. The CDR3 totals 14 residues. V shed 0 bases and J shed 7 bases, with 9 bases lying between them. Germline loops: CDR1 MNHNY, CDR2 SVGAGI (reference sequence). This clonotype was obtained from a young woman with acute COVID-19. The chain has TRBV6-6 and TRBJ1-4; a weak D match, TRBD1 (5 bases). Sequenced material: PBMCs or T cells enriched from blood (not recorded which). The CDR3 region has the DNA TGTGCCAGCAGTTACTCGCAGGGCAGTGAAAAACTGTTTTTT. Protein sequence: CASSYSQGSEKLFF.